The entry that follows covers one T cell receptor (beta chain) sequence. What it recognizes is unknown. The record originates from a study of identical twins. The CDR3 has 15 residues. The V end lost 1 base, the J end lost 7 bases, and 16 bases lay between the germline ends. Germline CDR1 is LGHDT and CDR2 is YNNKEL (reference sequence). In TCRdb, the 5' RACE reads were re-called with MiXCR into one record per CDR3 protein. The table lists 600,000 to 800,000 distinct CDR3 sequences, less than 25% of them singletons. Findings and limits, study-wide: The more abundant beta clonotypes in cord blood had fewer insertions, and memory repertoires did not show this.

Separately, the same data were catalogued under a study of T cells expressing NK-cell markers. That paper notes: Sorted CD3+CD56-NKG2C+, CD3+CD56+NKG2C+ and CD3+CD56+NKG2C- T cells supplied the TCR beta repertoires. One of eight sequenced donors was HCMV-seronegative; the other seven were seropositive. The CD3+CD56-NKG2C+ fraction of a handful of donors was also led by these clonotypes.

This sequence joins TRBV3-1 and TRBJ1-2; a weak D match, TRBD1 (5 bases). This TCR was recovered from a woman between 18 and 29 years old in good health. The sample consisted of PBMCs. CDR3 sequence (DNA): TGTGCCAGCAGCCAAGTGCCATTGGGGGTTTCTGGCTACACCTTC. Encoded protein: CASSQVPLGVSGYTF.